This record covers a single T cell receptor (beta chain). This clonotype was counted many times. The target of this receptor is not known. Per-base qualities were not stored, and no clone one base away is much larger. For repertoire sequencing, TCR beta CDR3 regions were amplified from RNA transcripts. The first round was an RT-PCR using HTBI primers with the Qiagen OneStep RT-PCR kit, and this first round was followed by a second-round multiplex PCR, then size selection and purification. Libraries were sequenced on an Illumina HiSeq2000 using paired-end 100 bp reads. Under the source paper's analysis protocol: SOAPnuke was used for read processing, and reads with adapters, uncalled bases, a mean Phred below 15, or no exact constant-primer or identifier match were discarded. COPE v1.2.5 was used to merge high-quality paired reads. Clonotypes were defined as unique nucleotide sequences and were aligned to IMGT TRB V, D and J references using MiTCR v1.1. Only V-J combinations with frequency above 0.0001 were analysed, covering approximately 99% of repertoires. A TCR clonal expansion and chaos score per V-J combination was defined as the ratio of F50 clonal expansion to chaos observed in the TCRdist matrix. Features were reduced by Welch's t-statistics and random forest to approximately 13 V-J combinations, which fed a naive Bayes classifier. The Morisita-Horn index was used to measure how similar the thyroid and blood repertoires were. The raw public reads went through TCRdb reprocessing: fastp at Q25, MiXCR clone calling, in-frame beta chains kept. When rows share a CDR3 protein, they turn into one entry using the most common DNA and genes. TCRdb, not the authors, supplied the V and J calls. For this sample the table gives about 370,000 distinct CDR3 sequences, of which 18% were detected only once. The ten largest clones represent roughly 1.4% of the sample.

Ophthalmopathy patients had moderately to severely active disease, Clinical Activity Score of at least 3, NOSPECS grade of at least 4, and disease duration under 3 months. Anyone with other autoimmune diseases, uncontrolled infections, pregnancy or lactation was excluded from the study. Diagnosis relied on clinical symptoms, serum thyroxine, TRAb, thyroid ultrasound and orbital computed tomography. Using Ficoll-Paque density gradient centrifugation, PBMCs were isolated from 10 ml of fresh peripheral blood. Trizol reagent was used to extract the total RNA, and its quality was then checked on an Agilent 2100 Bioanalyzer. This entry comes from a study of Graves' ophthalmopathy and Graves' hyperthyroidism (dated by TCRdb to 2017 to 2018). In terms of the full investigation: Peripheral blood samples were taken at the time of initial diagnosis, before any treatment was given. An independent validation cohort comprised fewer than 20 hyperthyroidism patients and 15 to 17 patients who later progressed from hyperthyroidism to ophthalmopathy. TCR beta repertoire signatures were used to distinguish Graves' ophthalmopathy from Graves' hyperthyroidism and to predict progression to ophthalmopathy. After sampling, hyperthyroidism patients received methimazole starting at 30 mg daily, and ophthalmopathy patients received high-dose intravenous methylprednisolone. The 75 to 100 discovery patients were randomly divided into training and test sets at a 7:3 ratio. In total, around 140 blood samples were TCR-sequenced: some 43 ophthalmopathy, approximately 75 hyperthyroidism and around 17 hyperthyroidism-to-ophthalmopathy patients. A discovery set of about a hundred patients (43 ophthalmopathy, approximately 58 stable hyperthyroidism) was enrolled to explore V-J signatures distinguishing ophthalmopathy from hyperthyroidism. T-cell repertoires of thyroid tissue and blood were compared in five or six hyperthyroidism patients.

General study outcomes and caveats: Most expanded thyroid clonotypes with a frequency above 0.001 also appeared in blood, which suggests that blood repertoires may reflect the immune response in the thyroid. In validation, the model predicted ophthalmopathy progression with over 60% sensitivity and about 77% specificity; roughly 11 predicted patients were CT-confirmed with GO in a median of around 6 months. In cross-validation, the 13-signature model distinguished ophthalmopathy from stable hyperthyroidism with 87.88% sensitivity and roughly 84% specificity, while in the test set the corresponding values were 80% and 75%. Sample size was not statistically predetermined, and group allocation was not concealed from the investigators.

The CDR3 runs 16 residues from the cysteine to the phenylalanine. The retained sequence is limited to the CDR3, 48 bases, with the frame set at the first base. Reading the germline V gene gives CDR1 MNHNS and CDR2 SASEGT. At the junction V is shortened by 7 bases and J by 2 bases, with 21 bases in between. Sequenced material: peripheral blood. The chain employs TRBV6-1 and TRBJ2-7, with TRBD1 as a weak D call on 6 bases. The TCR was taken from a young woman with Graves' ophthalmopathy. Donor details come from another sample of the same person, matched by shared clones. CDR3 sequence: CASTPPGRGQTYEQYF. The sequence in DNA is TGTGCCAGCACTCCCCCGGGCAGGGGCCAGACCTACGAGCAGTACTTC.